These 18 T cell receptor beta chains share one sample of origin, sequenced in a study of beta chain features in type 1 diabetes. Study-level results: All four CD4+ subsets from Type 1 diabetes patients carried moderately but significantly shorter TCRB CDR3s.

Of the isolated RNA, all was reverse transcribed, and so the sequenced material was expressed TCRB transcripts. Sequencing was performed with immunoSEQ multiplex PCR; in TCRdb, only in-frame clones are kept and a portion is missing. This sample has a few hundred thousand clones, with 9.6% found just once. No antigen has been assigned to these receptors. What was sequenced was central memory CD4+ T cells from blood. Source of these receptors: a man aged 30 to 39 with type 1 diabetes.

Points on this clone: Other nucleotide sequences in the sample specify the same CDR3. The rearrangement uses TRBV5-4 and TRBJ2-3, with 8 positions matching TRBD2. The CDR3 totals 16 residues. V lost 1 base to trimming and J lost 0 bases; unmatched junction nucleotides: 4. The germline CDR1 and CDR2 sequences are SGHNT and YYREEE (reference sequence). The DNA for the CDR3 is TGTGCCAGCAGCTTGAGAGCGGGAGCGAGCACAGATACGCAGTATTTT. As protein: CASSLRAGASTDTQYF.

CDR3 sequence (DNA): TGTGCCAGCAGAACGGACAGGGGGCGGAACACTGAAGCTTTCTTT. Encoded protein: CASRTDRGRNTEAFF. The V call is TRBV28, the J call TRBJ1-1; 11 nucleotides line up with TRBD1. CDR3 length: 15 residues. Germline CDR1 MDHEN, CDR2 SYDVKM. V was pared by 6 bases and J by 1 base, with 4 bases of the junction left unmatched.

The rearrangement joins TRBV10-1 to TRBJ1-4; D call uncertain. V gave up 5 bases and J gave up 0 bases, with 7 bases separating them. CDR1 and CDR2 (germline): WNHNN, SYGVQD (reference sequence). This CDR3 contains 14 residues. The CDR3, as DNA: TGCGCCAGCAGTAGAGATTCAACTAATGAAAAACTGTTTTTT. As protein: CASSRDSTNEKLFF.

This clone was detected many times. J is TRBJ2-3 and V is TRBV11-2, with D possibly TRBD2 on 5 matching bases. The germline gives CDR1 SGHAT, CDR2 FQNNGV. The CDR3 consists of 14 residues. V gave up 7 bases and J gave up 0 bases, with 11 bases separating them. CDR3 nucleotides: TGTGCCAGCACCCCGGGGTTTAGCACAGATACGCAGTATTTT. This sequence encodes CASTPGFSTDTQYF.

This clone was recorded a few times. DNA of the CDR3: TGCGCCAGCAGCACTCGCCTTAGCGGGAGTGAGGCAGATACGCAGTATTTT. It translates to CASSTRLSGSEADTQYF. The V gene is TRBV4-1, the J gene TRBJ2-3, with TRBD2 matching 9 bases. This CDR3 has 17 residues. Germline lookup yields CDR1 MGHRA and CDR2 YSYEKL. V trimming: 5 bases; J trimming: 4 bases; junction bases outside the gene matches: 13.

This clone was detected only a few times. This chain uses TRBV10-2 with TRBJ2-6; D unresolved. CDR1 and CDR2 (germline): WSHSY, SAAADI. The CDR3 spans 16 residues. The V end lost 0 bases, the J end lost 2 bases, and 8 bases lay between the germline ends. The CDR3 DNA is TGCGCCAGCAGTGAGTCGGCTGGTACTGGGGCCAACGTCCTGACTTTC. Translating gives CASSESAGTGANVLTF.

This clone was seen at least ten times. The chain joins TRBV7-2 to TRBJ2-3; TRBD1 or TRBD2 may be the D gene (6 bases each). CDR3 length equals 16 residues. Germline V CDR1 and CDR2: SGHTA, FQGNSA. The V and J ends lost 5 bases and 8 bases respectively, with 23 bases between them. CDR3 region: CASSRNGGLAKSTQYF. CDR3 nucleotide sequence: TGTGCCAGCAGCCGGAACGGGGGCCTAGCGAAATCTACGCAGTATTTT.

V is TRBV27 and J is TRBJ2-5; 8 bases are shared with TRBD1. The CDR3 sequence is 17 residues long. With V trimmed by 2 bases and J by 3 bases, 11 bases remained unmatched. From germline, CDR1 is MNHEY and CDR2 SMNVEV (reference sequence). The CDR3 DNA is TGTGCCAGCAGTTTAATAGGCCCAGACAGGGGAAAAGAGACCCAGTACTTC. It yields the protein CASSLIGPDRGKETQYF.

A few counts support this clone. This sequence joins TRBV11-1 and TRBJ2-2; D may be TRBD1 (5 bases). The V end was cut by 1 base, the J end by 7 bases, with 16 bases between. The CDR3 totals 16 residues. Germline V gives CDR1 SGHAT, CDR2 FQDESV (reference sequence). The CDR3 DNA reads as TGTGCCAGCAGCTTAGAAGGCTGGGGCGCGGTCGGGGAGCTGTTTTTT. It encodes CASSLEGWGAVGELFF.

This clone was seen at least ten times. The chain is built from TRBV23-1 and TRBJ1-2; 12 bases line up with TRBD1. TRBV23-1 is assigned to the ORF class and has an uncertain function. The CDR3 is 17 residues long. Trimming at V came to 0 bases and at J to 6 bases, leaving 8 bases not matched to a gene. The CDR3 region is CASSQSHSGTGGHGYTF. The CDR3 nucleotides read TGCGCCAGCAGTCAATCTCATTCCGGGACAGGGGGCCATGGCTACACCTTC.

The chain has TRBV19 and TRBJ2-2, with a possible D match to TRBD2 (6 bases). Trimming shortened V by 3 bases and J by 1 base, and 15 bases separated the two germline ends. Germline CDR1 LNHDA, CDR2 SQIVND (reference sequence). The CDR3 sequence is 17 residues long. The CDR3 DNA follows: TGTGCCAGTAGTATTAGCATCGGAGGGATGAACACCGGGGAGCTGTTTTTT. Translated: CASSISIGGMNTGELFF.

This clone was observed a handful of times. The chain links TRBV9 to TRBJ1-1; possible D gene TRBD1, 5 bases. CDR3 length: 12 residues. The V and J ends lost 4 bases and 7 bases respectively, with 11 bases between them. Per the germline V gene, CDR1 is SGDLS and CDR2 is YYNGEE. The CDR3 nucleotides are TGTGCCAGCAGCCCGAGGGGAGGTGAAGCTTTCTTT. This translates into CASSPRGGEAFF.

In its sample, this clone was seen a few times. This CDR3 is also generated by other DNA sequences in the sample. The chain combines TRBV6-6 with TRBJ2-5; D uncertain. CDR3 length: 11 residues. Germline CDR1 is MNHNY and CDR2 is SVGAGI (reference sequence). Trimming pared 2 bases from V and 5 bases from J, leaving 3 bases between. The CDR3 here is CASSYGETQYF. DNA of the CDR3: TGTGCCAGCAGTTACGGTGAGACCCAGTACTTC.

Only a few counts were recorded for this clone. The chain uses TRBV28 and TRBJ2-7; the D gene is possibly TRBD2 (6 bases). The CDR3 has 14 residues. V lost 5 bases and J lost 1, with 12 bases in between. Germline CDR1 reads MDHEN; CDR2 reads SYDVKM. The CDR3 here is CASSPGGKSYEQYF. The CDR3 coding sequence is TGTGCCAGCAGTCCCGGCGGGAAATCCTACGAGCAGTACTTC.

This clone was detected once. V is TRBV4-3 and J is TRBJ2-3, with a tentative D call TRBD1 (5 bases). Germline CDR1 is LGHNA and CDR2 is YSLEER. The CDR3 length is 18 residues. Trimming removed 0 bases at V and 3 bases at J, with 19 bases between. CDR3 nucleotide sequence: TGCGCCAGCAGCCAAGAGCAAGGGGCAGGGATACGTACAGATACGCAGTATTTT. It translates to CASSQEQGAGIRTDTQYF.

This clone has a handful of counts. The CDR3 loop reads CAWSVLENEQFF. As DNA, the CDR3 is TGTGCCTGGAGTGTACTGGAAAATGAGCAGTTCTTC. This chain uses TRBV30 with TRBJ2-1; no reliable D call. Trimming removed 0 bases from V and 7 bases from J, with 7 bases in between. The CDR3 sequence is 12 residues long. Germline V lookup: CDR1 GTSNPN, CDR2 SVGIG (reference sequence).

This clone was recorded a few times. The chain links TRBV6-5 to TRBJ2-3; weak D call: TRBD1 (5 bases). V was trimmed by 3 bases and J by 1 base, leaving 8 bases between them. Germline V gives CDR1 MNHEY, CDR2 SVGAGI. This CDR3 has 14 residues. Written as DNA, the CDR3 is TGTGCCAGCAGTTATTTACAGGGCACAGATACGCAGTATTTT. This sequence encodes CASSYLQGTDTQYF.

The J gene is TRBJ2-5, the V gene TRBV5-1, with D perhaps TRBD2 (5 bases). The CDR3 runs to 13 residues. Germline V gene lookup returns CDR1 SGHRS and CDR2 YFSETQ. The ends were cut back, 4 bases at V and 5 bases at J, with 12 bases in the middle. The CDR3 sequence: CASSPGNTETQYF. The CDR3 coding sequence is TGCGCCAGCAGCCCCGGGAATACGGAGACCCAGTACTTC.